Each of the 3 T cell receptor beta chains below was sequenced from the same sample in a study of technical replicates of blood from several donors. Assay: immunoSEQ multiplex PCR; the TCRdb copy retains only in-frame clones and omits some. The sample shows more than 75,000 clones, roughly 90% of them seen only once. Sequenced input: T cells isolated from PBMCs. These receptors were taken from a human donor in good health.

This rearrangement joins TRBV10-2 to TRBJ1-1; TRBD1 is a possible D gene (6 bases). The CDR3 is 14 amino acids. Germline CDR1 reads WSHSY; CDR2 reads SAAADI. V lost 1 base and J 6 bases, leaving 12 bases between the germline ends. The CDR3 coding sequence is TGCGCCAGCAGTGAGTACGCACAGGGTGCTGAAGCTTTCTTT. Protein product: CASSEYAQGAEAFF.

CDR3 in amino acids: CASSLLAGVPSYEQYF. CDR3 in DNA: TGCGCCAGCAGCTTGTTAGCGGGGGTGCCCTCCTACGAGCAGTACTTC. The V gene is TRBV5-1, the J gene TRBJ2-7; TRBD2 matches 9 bases. CDR1 is SGHRS and CDR2 is YFSETQ in the germline V gene. CDR3 length equals 16 residues. V was clipped by 1 base and J by 0 bases; unmatched bases: 5.

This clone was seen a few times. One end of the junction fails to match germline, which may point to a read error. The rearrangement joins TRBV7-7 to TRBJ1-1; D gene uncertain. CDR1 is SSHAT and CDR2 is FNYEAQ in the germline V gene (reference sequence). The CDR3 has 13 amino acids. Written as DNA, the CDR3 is TGTGCTAGCAGCTTCGGAGAGAACACTGAAGCTTTCTTT. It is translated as CASSFGENTEAFF. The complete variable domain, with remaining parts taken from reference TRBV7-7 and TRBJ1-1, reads GAGVSQSPRYKVTKRGQDVTLRCDPISSHATLYWYQQALGQGPEFLTYFNYEAQPDKSGLPSDRFSAERPEGSISTLTIQRTEQRDSAMYRCASSFGENTEAFFGQGTRLTVV.